The 22 T cell receptor beta chains below were found in one sample sequenced in a study of OX40 agonist ivuxolimab in advanced cancers. TCRdb's table, derived via immunoSEQ multiplex PCR, lists solely in-frame clones and lacks some. The table has more than 25,000 clones, around nine tenths seen once; the top ten hold 30% to 40%. The sequencing here drew on CD4+ or CD8+ T cells sorted from blood, taken in a trial of the OX40 agonist ivuxolimab. The receptors were gathered from an adult with an advanced solid tumor such as melanoma, head and neck, liver or kidney cancer.

This chain connects TRBV25-1 to TRBJ2-7; TRBD1 is a possible D gene (6 bases). The germline V and J ends were trimmed by 8 bases and 3 bases, with 11 bases remaining between them. CDR1 and CDR2 from the germline V gene are MGHDK and SYGVNS. The CDR3 length is 12 residues. CDR3 DNA sequence: TGTGCCAGCGCCAGGGGCGACTACGAGCAGTACTTC. Encoded protein: CASARGDYEQYF.

The chain combines TRBV28 with TRBJ1-4; a weak D match, TRBD1 (5 bases). In germline, CDR1 is MDHEN, CDR2 SYDVKM. With 8 bases removed from V and 14 bases from J, the gap between germline ends came to 21 bases. CDR3 length: 13 amino acids. The CDR3 is CASYAASGDELFF. DNA of the CDR3: TGTGCCAGCTATGCGGCGTCGGGGGATGAGCTGTTTTTT.

This chain uses TRBV4-1 with TRBJ1-4; no clear D gene. V was cut by 1 base and J by 8 bases, with 14 bases left in between. Germline-derived CDR1 and CDR2 are MGHRA and YSYEKL. CDR3 length: 15 residues. CDR3 nucleotide sequence: TGCGCCAGCAGCCAAGTCGCGGGGTCCAGGGAAAAACTGTTTTTT. Amino acid sequence: CASSQVAGSREKLFF.

The chain couples TRBV29-1 to TRBJ2-7; D remains unclear. Germline V gene lookup returns CDR1 SQVTM and CDR2 ANQGSEA. The CDR3 consists of 13 residues. Deletions cut 4 bases from V and 1 base from J, with 11 bases between. The CDR3 region has the DNA TGCAGCGTTGCCGTGGAAGGGTCCTACGAGCAGTACTTC. Amino acids: CSVAVEGSYEQYF.

This clone was detected a few times. Distinct nucleotide sequences in the sample also encode this CDR3. The genes are TRBV28 and TRBJ2-3; D remains unclear. The CDR3 totals 14 residues. V lost 3 bases and J lost 3, with 10 bases in between. In germline, CDR1 is MDHEN, CDR2 SYDVKM. The CDR3 coding sequence is TGTGCCAGCAGTTTCTTGTCCGGGACAGATACGCAGTATTTT. It translates to CASSFLSGTDTQYF.

The chain joins TRBV7-9 to TRBJ2-7, with a tentative D call TRBD2 (6 bases). The CDR3 is 14 residues long. The V end lost 0 bases, the J end lost 0 bases, and 6 bases lay between the germline ends. CDR1 is SEHNR and CDR2 is FQNEAQ in the germline V gene (reference sequence). CDR3 coding DNA: TGTGCCAGCAGCTTAGCGGGGGGCTCCTACGAGCAGTACTTC. This translates into CASSLAGGSYEQYF.

This chain uses TRBV4-1 with TRBJ2-7; D may be TRBD2 (5 bases). V lost 0 bases to trimming and J lost 0 bases, with 12 bases between them. Germline CDR1 reads MGHRA; CDR2 reads YSYEKL. The CDR3 is 16 amino acids. DNA for the CDR3: TGCGCCAGCAGCCAAGACGGGAAGGTGAGCTCCTACGAGCAGTACTTC. Protein: CASSQDGKVSSYEQYF.

V gene TRBV5-4 combines with J gene TRBJ2-7; 7 bases agree with TRBD1. The CDR3 consists of 15 residues. V lost 2 bases to trimming and J lost 0 bases; unmatched junction nucleotides: 5. CDR1 and CDR2 (germline): SGHNT, YYREEE (reference sequence). The chain's CDR3 is CASSFLGQISYEQYF. The DNA for the CDR3 is TGTGCCAGCAGCTTTTTGGGACAGATCTCCTACGAGCAGTACTTC.

CDR3 amino acids: CASSGQVAGDGETQYF. In DNA form, the CDR3 reads TGCGCCAGCAGCGGCCAGGTAGCGGGAGATGGAGAGACCCAGTACTTC. This sequence joins TRBV4-1 and TRBJ2-5, with 9 bases aligning to TRBD2. Germline V gene sequence: CDR1 MGHRA, CDR2 YSYEKL. Trimming at V came to 5 bases and at J to 4 bases, leaving 11 bases not matched to a gene. CDR3 size: 16 residues.

The J gene is TRBJ2-7, the V gene TRBV5-4, with a weak D call TRBD2 (5 bases). The CDR3 spans 13 residues. Germline assignment: CDR1 SGHNT and CDR2 YYREEE (reference sequence). Trimming stripped 4 bases from V and 7 bases from J, with 15 bases between. The CDR3 DNA sequence: TGTGCCAGCAGCCCCGGGTCTTCGGGGGAGCAGTACTTC. It encodes CASSPGSSGEQYF.

This chain joins TRBV28 and TRBJ1-3, with a tentative D call TRBD1 (6 bases). The CDR3 runs to 14 residues. Trimming shortened V by 6 bases and J by 4 bases, and 13 bases separated the two germline ends. Germline-derived CDR1 and CDR2 are MDHEN and SYDVKM. The CDR3 region is CASRLRGGGNTIYF. CDR3 nucleotides: TGTGCCAGCAGACTCAGGGGCGGAGGAAACACCATATATTTT.

The chain recombines TRBV6-1 with TRBJ2-7, with D unresolved. Germline V gene sequence: CDR1 MNHNS, CDR2 SASEGT. The CDR3 spans 14 residues. The V and J ends lost 3 bases and 0 bases respectively, with 9 bases between them. CDR3 sequence: CASSDLGYSYEQYF. The CDR3 region has the DNA TGTGCCAGCAGTGATCTCGGGTACTCCTACGAGCAGTACTTC.

The chain's CDR3 is CASSEETSAYNEQFF. As DNA, the CDR3 is TGTGCCAGCAGCGAGGAAACTAGCGCTTACAATGAGCAGTTCTTC. The chain has TRBV5-6 and TRBJ2-1; 7 nucleotides match TRBD2. The CDR3 is 15 amino acids. Germline CDR1 is SGHDT and CDR2 is YYEEEE. Trimming at V came to 4 bases and at J to 4 bases, leaving 8 bases not matched to a gene.

This chain links TRBV7-9 with TRBJ2-7; 7 nucleotides line up with TRBD1. This CDR3 has 15 residues. The germline V gene has CDR1 SEHNR and CDR2 FQNEAQ (reference sequence). Germline trimming cut 6 bases from V and 0 bases from J; bases unmatched to any gene: 8. CDR3 nucleotides: TGTGCCAGCAGTTCACCGGGACAGAGCTCCTACGAGCAGTACTTC. The encoded protein is CASSSPGQSSYEQYF.

The V gene is TRBV4-3, the J gene TRBJ2-1; the D is unclear. Per the germline V gene, CDR1 is LGHNA and CDR2 is YSLEER. This CDR3 has 16 residues. The V gene lost 1 base and the J gene lost 4 bases, with 14 bases spanning the gap. CDR3 in DNA: TGCGCCAGCAGCCAAGTCCTCAGGACCGAGTACAATGAGCAGTTCTTC. Protein product: CASSQVLRTEYNEQFF.

The V gene is TRBV7-9, the J gene TRBJ1-3; D is ambiguous. The germline V and J ends were trimmed by 1 base and 8 bases, with 12 bases remaining between them. The CDR3 is 14 amino acids. Per the germline V gene, CDR1 is SEHNR and CDR2 is FQNEAQ (reference sequence). In DNA form, the CDR3 reads TGTGCCAGCAGCTTAGGGGCCAGGACGGACACCATATATTTT. Translated, it gives CASSLGARTDTIYF.

This chain links TRBV27 with TRBJ2-2, with TRBD1 matching over 9 bases. The V segment lost 5 bases and the J segment 6 bases; nucleotides outside the gene matches: 1. The CDR3 spans 13 residues. Germline values: CDR1 MNHEY, CDR2 SMNVEV (reference sequence). CDR3 DNA sequence: TGTGCCAGCAGTCGACAGGGGGCCGGGGAGCTGTTTTTT. Its translation: CASSRQGAGELFF.

This rearrangement joins TRBV6-1 to TRBJ2-7; 8 nucleotides agree with TRBD1. V lost 2 bases, J lost 4 bases, and 4 bases stayed unmatched. The CDR3 contains 14 residues. The V gene's germline CDR1 is MNHNS and CDR2 SASEGT. CDR3 in amino acids: CASSEWTGIYEQYF. The CDR3 DNA sequence: TGTGCCAGCAGTGAATGGACAGGGATTTACGAGCAGTACTTC.

The chain is built from TRBV9 and TRBJ1-3, with a tentative D call TRBD1 (5 bases). Between the trimmed V and J ends, which lost 4 bases and 4 bases, there was a span of 15 bases. This CDR3 is built from 15 residues. The germline V gene has CDR1 SGDLS and CDR2 YYNGEE. Here the CDR3 reads CASSQRGGWGNTIYF. The DNA of the CDR3 is TGTGCCAGCAGCCAAAGGGGAGGGTGGGGAAACACCATATATTTT.

The V gene is TRBV6-1, the J gene TRBJ1-2; a weak D match, TRBD1 (6 bases). Trimming removed 1 base at V and 7 bases at J, with 13 bases between. The CDR3 is made up of 14 amino acids. The germline V gene encodes CDR1 MNHNS and CDR2 SASEGT. The CDR3 reads CASSEVWSGVGYTF. CDR3 DNA sequence: TGTGCCAGCAGTGAAGTGTGGTCAGGGGTTGGCTACACCTTC.

The chain combines TRBV28 with TRBJ2-7; no clear D. The CDR3 extends over 13 amino acids. Germline-derived CDR1 and CDR2 are MDHEN and SYDVKM. The ends were cut back, 3 bases at V and 3 bases at J, with 9 bases in the middle. The CDR3: CASSLGPFYEQYF. The CDR3 coding sequence is TGTGCCAGCAGTTTGGGCCCGTTCTACGAGCAGTACTTC.

The gene calls are TRBV27 and TRBJ2-1; D could derive from TRBD1 or TRBD2 (5 bases each). CDR3 length: 15 amino acids. Trimming removed 0 bases at V and 3 bases at J, with 9 bases between. CDR1 and CDR2 (germline): MNHEY, SMNVEV (reference sequence). The CDR3 is CASSLSGESYNEQFF. The CDR3 DNA reads TGTGCCAGCAGTTTATCGGGGGAGAGCTACAATGAGCAGTTCTTC.